A selection of T cell receptor beta chains follows, all from one sample in a study of T cells after yellow fever vaccination. Via MiXCR, TCRdb re-called the 5' RACE reads, giving one row per CDR3 protein. The sample yields 500,000 to 700,000 distinct CDR3 sequences, roughly 21% seen once. Sequencing was performed on PBMCs, taken 15 days after the yellow fever booster vaccination. These TCRs come from a young man who received the YFV17D yellow fever vaccine. CDR3s include the opening cysteine and the closing phenylalanine or tryptophan. D genes are given only for firm matches. Clone size is given for some rows only: seen once, a few or many times, or a class if the clone is expanded.

D gene	V gene	clone size	J gene	CDR3 DNA	CDR3 protein
TRBD1	TRBV5-1	few	TRBJ2-3	TGCGCCAGCAGCCCCCTAGGGACAGGGCATCCTAGCACAGATACGCAGTATTTT	CASSPLGTGHPSTDTQYF
NA	TRBV18	NA	TRBJ2-3	TGTGCCAGCTCACCAATGGGGAGAGATACGCAGTATTTT	CASSPMGRDTQYF
NA	TRBV20-1	few	TRBJ2-2	TGCAGTGCTCCGGACCTGCGGGGGCCTCCCGGGGAGCTGTTTTTT	CSAPDLRGPPGELFF
NA	TRBV12-3/TRBV12-4	NA	TRBJ2-3	TGTGCCAGCAGTAACCAAGGAACAACCCCCACAGATACGCAGTATTTT	CASSNQGTTPTDTQYF
NA	TRBV28	NA	TRBJ2-6	TGTGCCAGCAGTACTCCAGCCTATGGGGCCAACGTCCTGACTTTC	CASSTPAYGANVLTF
NA	TRBV27	few	TRBJ2-1	TGTGCCAGCAGTTCGAATCTGCACAATGAGCAGTTCTTC	CASSSNLHNEQFF
NA	TRBV20-1	NA	TRBJ2-5	TGCAGTGCTAGATTTCCTAGGGGTGGGGAGACCCAGTACTTC	CSARFPRGGETQYF
NA	TRBV27	NA	TRBJ2-3	TGTGCCAGCAGTTTTACGGAGATAGATACGCAGTATTTT	CASSFTEIDTQYF
NA	TRBV7-3	few	TRBJ2-5	TGTGCCAGCAGCTTAGATGGGCGAGAGACCCAGTACTTC	CASSLDGRETQYF
NA	TRBV5-1	NA	TRBJ2-7	TGCGCCAGCGCCGATCTATCCTACGAGCAGTACTTC	CASADLSYEQYF
TRBD2	TRBV9	few	TRBJ2-1	TGTGCCAGCAGCGTAGGGACTAGCCCAAATGAGCAGTTCTTC	CASSVGTSPNEQFF
NA	TRBV7-2	NA	TRBJ1-3	TGTGCCAGCAGCTCCCAAACTGGAAACACCATATATTTT	CASSSQTGNTIYF
NA	TRBV6-2/TRBV6-3	NA	TRBJ1-5	TGTGCCAGCAGTTACGTGCAGGAGGGTCAGCCCCAGCATTTT	CASSYVQEGQPQHF
NA	TRBV5-5	NA	TRBJ1-1	TGTGCCAGCAGCTTGATTATAGGCTACACTGAAGCTTTCTTT	CASSLIIGYTEAFF
TRBD2	TRBV20-1	few	TRBJ2-5	TGCAGTGCTAGCGGGGGGGAGGAGACCCAGTACTTC	CSASGGEETQYF
NA	TRBV20-1	NA	TRBJ2-4	TGCAGTGCTAGAGATCCCAAGGGGGAGGGTCGAGTCAAAAACATTCAGTACTTC	CSARDPKGEGRVKNIQYF
TRBD1	TRBV4-3	few	TRBJ2-1	TGCGCCAGCAGCCAAGGACAGGGGGCGAACAATGAGCAGTTCTTC	CASSQGQGANNEQFF
NA	TRBV2	NA	TRBJ1-4	TGTGCCAGTTCAGAGGGGTATGAAAAACTGTTTTTT	CASSEGYEKLFF
NA	TRBV7-8	NA	TRBJ2-1	TGTGCCAGCAGCTCACCCCGGGACGCTGGGCGCAATGAGCAGTTCTTC	CASSSPRDAGRNEQFF
NA	TRBV29-1	few	TRBJ2-7	TGCAGCGCTGCCTTGGGGGAAATCTACGAGCAGTACTTC	CSAALGEIYEQYF
TRBD2	TRBV28	NA	TRBJ2-5	TGTGCCAGCAGTCCGACTAGCTACGATGGAAAGACCCAGTACTTC	CASSPTSYDGKTQYF
TRBD1	TRBV7-2	NA	TRBJ2-5	TGTGCCAGCAGCTTTCGGACAGGCTCGAGCCGGGAGACCCAGTACTTC	CASSFRTGSSRETQYF
TRBD2	TRBV12-3/TRBV12-4	few	TRBJ2-2	TGTGCCAGCAGTTTTAGGACTAGCGGGAGGACAAACACCGGGGAGCTGTTTTTT	CASSFRTSGRTNTGELFF
TRBD1	TRBV7-2	NA	TRBJ1-1	TGTGCCAGCAGCTTCGGACAGGGGGCCGGGGGGACTGAAGCTTTCTTT	CASSFGQGAGGTEAFF
NA	TRBV20-1	NA	TRBJ2-5	TGCAGTGCTAGAGGGACACATCAAGAGACCCAGTACTTC	CSARGTHQETQYF
NA	TRBV5-6	NA	TRBJ2-1	TGTGCCAGCAGTAGCGGCCCCAATGGCGATGAGCAGTTCTTC	CASSSGPNGDEQFF
NA	TRBV15	NA	TRBJ1-5	TGTGCCACCAGCAGAGATGGAGGGAACGGACAGCCCCAGCATTTT	CATSRDGGNGQPQHF
TRBD2	TRBV5-1	few	TRBJ2-7	TGCGCCACCCTTCCCGGGCTAGCGGGGGCCTACGAGCAGTACTTC	CATLPGLAGAYEQYF
NA	TRBV25-1	once	TRBJ1-3	TGTGCCAGCAGTGAATGGGCAGCCACTGGAAACACCATATATTTT	CASSEWAATGNTIYF